This entry describes one TCR beta chain. Its target is unknown. V lost 1 base, J lost 3 bases, and 14 bases lay in between. Germline CDR1 is LGHNA and CDR2 is YSLEER. This CDR3 comprises 16 residues. The data were taken from a study of cytomegalovirus exposure and HLA in healthy donors. Study summary: Among the approximately 420 donors who were genotyped, roughly 76% fell in the genetic ancestry cluster that is associated with self-reported Caucasian donors.

Donors likely had unrecorded immune exposures despite being nominally healthy when sampled. 13 Jbeta primers and 60 Vbeta primers were used for the PCR. TCRdb's table, derived via immunoSEQ multiplex PCR, lists solely in-frame clones and lacks some. Its clone listing holds about 170,000 clones. Broader study findings: Later analysis identified a missense DCLRE1C variant that was linked to TCR beta V- and J-gene trimming. After further analysis at a later stage, 16,951 TCR beta sequences were associated with HLA alleles at 0.05 false discovery rate.

The receptor comes from a woman aged 18-35 years in good health and CMV-seropositive. The chain uses TRBV4-3 and TRBJ2-3; D might be TRBD2 (6 bases). Material for sequencing was PBMCs. CDR3 nucleotides: TGCGCCAGCAGCCAAGCGGGACTCCCCCGGACAGATACGCAGTATTTT. Translation: CASSQAGLPRTDTQYF.